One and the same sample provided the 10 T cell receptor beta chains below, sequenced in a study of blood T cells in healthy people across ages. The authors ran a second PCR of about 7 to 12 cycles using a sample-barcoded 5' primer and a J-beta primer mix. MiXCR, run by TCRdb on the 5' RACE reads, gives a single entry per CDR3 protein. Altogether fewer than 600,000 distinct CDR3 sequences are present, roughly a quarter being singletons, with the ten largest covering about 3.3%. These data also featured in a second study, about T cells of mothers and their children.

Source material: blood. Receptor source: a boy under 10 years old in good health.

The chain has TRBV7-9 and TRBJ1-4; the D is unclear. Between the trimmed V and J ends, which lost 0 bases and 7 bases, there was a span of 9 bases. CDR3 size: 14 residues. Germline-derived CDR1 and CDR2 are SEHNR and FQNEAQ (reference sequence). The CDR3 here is CASSLAGRVEKLFF. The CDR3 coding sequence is TGTGCCAGCAGCTTAGCAGGGAGGGTTGAAAAACTGTTTTTT. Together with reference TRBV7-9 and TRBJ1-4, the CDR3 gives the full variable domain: DTGVSQNPRHKITKRGQNVTFRCDPISEHNRLYWYRQTLGQGPEFLTYFQNEAQLEKSRLLSDRFSAERPKGSFSTLEIQRTEQGDSAMYLCASSLAGRVEKLFFGSGTQLSVL.

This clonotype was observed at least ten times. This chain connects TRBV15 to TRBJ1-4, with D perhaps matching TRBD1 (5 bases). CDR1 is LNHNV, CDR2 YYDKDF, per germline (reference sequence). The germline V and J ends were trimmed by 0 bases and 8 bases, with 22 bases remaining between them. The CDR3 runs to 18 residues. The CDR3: CATSRDPPGGGRGEKLFF. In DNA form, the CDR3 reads TGTGCCACCAGCAGAGATCCACCGGGGGGGGGAAGAGGCGAAAAACTGTTTTTT.

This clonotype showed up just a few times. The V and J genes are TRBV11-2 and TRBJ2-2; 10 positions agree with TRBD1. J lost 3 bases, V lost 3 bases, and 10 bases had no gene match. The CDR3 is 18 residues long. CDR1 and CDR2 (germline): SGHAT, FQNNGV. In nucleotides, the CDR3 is TGTGCCAGCAGCTTGTACCGGGACAGGGGTCGGGACACCGGGGAGCTGTTTTTT. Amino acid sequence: CASSLYRDRGRDTGELFF.

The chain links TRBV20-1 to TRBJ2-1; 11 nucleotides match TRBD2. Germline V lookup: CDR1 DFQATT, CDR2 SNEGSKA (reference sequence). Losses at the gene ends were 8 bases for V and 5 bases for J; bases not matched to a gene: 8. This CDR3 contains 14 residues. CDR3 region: CSFLAGGWNNEQFF. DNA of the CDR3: TGCAGTTTCCTAGCGGGGGGTTGGAACAATGAGCAGTTCTTC.

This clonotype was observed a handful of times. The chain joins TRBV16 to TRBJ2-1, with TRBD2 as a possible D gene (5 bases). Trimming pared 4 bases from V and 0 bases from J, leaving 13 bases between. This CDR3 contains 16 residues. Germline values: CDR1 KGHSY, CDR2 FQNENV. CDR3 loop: CASSPLRVTSYNEQFF. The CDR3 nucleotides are TGTGCCAGCAGCCCGCTGCGGGTCACCTCCTACAATGAGCAGTTCTTC.

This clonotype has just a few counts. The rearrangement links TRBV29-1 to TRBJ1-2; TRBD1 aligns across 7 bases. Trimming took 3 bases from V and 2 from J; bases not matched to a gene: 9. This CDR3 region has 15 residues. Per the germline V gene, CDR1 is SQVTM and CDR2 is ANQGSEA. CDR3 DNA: TGCAGCGTTGACTCTGGCAGGGGGATGAACTATGGCTACACCTTC. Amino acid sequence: CSVDSGRGMNYGYTF.

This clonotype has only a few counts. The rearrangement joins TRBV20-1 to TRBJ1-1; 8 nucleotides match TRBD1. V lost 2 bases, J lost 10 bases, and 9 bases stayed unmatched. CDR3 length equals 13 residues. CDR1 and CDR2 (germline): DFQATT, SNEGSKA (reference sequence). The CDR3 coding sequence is TGCAGTGCTAGACGGGCAGGGGGCCCTTTAGCTTTCTTT. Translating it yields CSARRAGGPLAFF.

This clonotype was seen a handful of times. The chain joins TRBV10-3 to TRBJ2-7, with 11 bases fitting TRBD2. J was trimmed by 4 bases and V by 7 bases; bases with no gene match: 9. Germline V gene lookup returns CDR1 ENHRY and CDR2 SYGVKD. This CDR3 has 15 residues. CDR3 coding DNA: TGTGCCATCATGAACGCGGGACTAGCGGATTACGAGCAGTACTTC. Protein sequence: CAIMNAGLADYEQYF.

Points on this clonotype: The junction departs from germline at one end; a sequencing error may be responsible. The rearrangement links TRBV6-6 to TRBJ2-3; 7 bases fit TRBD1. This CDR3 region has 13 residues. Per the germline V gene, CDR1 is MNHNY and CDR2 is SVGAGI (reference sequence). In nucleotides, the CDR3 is TGTGCCAGCATCCACAGGGGCACAGATACGCAGTCTTTT. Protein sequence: CASIHRGTDTQSF.

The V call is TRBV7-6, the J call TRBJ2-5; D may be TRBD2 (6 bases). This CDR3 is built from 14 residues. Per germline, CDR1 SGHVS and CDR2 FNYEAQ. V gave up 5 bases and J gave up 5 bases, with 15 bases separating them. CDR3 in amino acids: CASSVRLVGETQYF. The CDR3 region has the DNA TGTGCCAGCAGCGTCCGACTAGTGGGTGAGACCCAGTACTTC. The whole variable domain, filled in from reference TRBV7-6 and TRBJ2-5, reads GAGVSQSPRYKVTKRGQDVALRCDPISGHVSLYWYRQALGQGPEFLTYFNYEAQQDKSGLPNDRFSAERPEGSISTLTIQRTEQRDSAMYRCASSVRLVGETQYFGPGTRLLVL.